Reported below is one TCR beta chain. Its antigen is unknown. This sample was taken from a study of shared clonotypes between healthy human individuals. Across the study: Per-donor plates numbered three CD4 naive, three CD4 memory, two CD8 naive and one CD8 memory. Broader study findings: Represented genetic and exposure-history diversity was restricted by having few donors. Larger richness was generally estimated for naive than memory subsets.

TCRdb keeps only in-frame clones here, not all; method: immunoSEQ multiplex PCR. The sample includes 2.3 million or so clones, 85% to 95% of them seen just once. This CDR3 is built from 16 residues. Germline V gene lookup returns CDR1 KGHSH and CDR2 LQKENI. The V gene lost 3 bases and the J gene lost 4 bases, with 16 bases spanning the gap. Within Nashville, Tennessee resided all donors, each a Caucasian adult. This chain uses TRBV18 with TRBJ1-5; unclear D gene. The TCR originated in a man aged 18 to 30 in good health. Some clones in this sample may be carry-over from other donors' samples. The sequencing sample was made of naive CD4+ T cells from PBMCs. Sample subset: CD45RA+ positively selected. For the CDR3, the DNA is TGTGCCAGCTCACCCATGGAAGGAGGAGTGAATCAGCCCCAGCATTTT. It is translated as CASSPMEGGVNQPQHF.